This entry concerns a single T cell receptor beta chain. Repertoires were generated with immunoSEQ multiplex PCR, while TCRdb's copy carries only in-frame clones and drops some. The table records some 93,000 clones, approximately 86% of them present only once. This specimen belongs to a study of blood T cell repertoires in COVID-19. The CDR3 sequence is 14 residues long. Trimming removed 1 base from V and 7 bases from J; junction bases left unmatched: 6. Per the germline V gene, CDR1 is SGHDN and CDR2 is FVKESK. This TCR was sampled from a man in his fifties or sixties with acute or convalescent COVID-19. V gene TRBV14 combines with J gene TRBJ2-7; TRBD2 aligns across 8 bases. Sequencing used peripheral blood. The CDR3 sequence: CASSQGGGIFEQYF. CDR3 in DNA: TGTGCCAGCAGCCAAGGCGGGGGGATTTTTGAGCAGTACTTC.